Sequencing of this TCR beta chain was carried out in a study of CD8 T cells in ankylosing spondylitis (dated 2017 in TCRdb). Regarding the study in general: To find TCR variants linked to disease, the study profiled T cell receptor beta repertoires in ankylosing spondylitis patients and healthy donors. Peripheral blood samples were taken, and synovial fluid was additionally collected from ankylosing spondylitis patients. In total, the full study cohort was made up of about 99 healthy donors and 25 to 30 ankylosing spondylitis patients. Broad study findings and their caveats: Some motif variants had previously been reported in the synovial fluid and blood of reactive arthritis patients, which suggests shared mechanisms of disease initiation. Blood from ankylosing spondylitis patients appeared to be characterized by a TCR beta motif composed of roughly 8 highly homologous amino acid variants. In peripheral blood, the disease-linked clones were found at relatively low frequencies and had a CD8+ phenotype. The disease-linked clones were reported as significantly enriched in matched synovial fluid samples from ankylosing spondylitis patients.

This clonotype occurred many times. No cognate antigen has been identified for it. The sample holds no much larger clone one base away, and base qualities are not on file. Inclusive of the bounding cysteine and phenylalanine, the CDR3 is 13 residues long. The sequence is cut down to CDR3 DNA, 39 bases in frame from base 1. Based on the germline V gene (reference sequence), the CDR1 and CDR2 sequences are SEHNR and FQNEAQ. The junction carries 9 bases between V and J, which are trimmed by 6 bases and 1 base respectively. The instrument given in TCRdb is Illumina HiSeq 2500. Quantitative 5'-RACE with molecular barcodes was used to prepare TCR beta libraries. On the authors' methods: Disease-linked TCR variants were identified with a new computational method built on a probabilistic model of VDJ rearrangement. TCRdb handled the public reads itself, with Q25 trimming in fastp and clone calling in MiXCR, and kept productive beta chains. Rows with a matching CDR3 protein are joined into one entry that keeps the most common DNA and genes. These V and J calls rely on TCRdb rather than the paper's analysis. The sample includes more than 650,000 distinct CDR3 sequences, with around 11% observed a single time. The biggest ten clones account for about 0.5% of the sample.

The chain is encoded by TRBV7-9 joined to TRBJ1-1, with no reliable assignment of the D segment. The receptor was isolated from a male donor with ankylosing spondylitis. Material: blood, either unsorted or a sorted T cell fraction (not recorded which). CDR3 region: CASSLQTNTEAFF. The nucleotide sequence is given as TGTGCCAGCAGTTTACAGACGAACACTGAAGCTTTCTTT.